This T cell receptor (beta chain) originates from a study of blood T cell repertoires in COVID-19. Looking at the study overall: The samples span acute and convalescent COVID-19 from the United States, Italy and Spain. T cells, B-cell-depleted T cells, or PBMCs supplied cDNA or gDNA.

The V end was cut by 1 base, the J end by 2 bases, with 23 bases between. Per the germline V gene, CDR1 is GTSNPN and CDR2 is SVGIG (reference sequence). The CDR3 length is 18 residues. In the authors' workflow: From reference gene primer amplification, estimates of nucleated cell counts were derived. Generated by immunoSEQ multiplex PCR, the TCRdb table keeps only in-frame clones and is missing some. That table furnishes V, J and clone size, whereas the DNA furnished D and trimming. Of some 8,000 clones in the sample, more than 60% are singletons; the top ten hold about a sixth. Sequenced: peripheral blood. This TCR was sampled from a human donor in a cohort sampled during active COVID-19. The rearrangement joins TRBV30 to TRBJ1-2, with D perhaps TRBD1 (5 bases). CDR3 sequence: CAWSDGQGYILSNYGYTF. CDR3 DNA sequence: TGTGCCTGGAGTGACGGGCAGGGCTATATACTTTCCAACTATGGCTACACCTTC.